The next 19 T cell receptor beta chains were all read from a single sample in a study of spatial heterogeneity in lung cancer. Study-wide results and caveats: Counts of expanded intratumoral alpha and beta TCRs tracked tumor mutation counts.

This sample's time point: sample taken at primary tumor resection. TCRdb called the 5' RACE reads again in MiXCR, with one record for every CDR3 protein. Altogether roughly 8,400 distinct CDR3 sequences are present, over 9.5% being singletons, with the ten largest covering roughly 9.6%. Their specific antigens are unknown. The material was lung tumor tissue, obtained at surgery. The receptors shown here come from a male donor with early-stage non-small cell lung cancer.

This clonotype was counted ten times or more. The gene calls are TRBV6-5 and TRBJ2-7; D possibly corresponds to TRBD2 (6 bases). Between the trimmed V and J ends, which lost 5 bases and 3 bases, there was a span of 17 bases. CDR1 is MNHEY and CDR2 is SVGAGI in the germline V gene. There are 15 residues in the CDR3. CDR3 in amino acids: CASSTTGLRLYEQYF. CDR3 bases: TGTGCCAGCAGTACCACGGGACTCCGACTCTACGAGCAGTACTTC.

This clonotype was counted many times. The rearrangement uses TRBV15 and TRBJ2-5; D is uncertain. Germline CDR1 LNHNV, CDR2 YYDKDF (reference sequence). The CDR3 length is 14 residues. The V gene lost 0 bases and the J gene lost 5 bases, with 10 bases spanning the gap. This CDR3 reads CATSRDPVGETQYF. The CDR3 bases are TGTGCCACCAGCAGAGATCCCGTAGGGGAGACCCAGTACTTC. Looking up the rest from reference TRBV15 and TRBJ2-5 gives the full variable domain: DAMVIQNPRYQVTQFGKPVTLSCSQTLNHNVMYWYQQKSSQAPKLLFHYYDKDFNNEADTPDNFQSRRPNTSFCFLDIRSPGLGDTAMYLCATSRDPVGETQYFGPGTRLLVL.

This clonotype was recorded many times. CDR3 sequence (DNA): TGTGCCAGCAGATACAGCTTTTATAGCAATCAGCCCCAGCATTTT. Its translation: CASRYSFYSNQPQHF. The chain joins TRBV6-5 to TRBJ1-5; D is uncertain. V was pared by 6 bases and J by 0 bases, with 12 bases between. CDR3 length: 15 amino acids. The germline CDR1 and CDR2 sequences are MNHEY and SVGAGI.

Relative to its sample, this clonotype is large. The chain links TRBV7-2 to TRBJ2-1, with D unclear. The V end lost 3 bases, the J end lost 6 bases, and 12 bases lay between the germline ends. In germline, CDR1 is SGHTA, CDR2 FQGNSA. The CDR3 consists of 14 residues. CDR3 loop: CASSLSGPINEQFF. DNA for the CDR3: TGTGCCAGCAGCTTGTCCGGCCCAATCAATGAGCAGTTCTTC.

This clonotype was picked up many times. V is TRBV7-9 and J is TRBJ1-2; D uncertain. The germline V and J ends were trimmed by 1 base and 0 bases, with 3 bases remaining between them. The CDR3 has 13 residues. CDR1 is SEHNR, CDR2 FQNEAQ, per germline (reference sequence). The CDR3 here is CASSLDTNYGYTF. For the CDR3, the DNA is TGTGCCAGCAGCTTAGACACTAACTATGGCTACACCTTC.

By share of the sample, this clonotype is medium-sized. The chain combines TRBV6-2 or TRBV6-3 with TRBJ2-5; 8 nucleotides agree with TRBD2. There are 16 residues in the CDR3. Germline lookup yields CDR1 MNHEY and CDR2 SVGEGT. Unmatched junction bases numbered 5, after V lost 1 base and J lost 1 base. The CDR3 spells CASSYWGLEIQETQYF. For the CDR3, the DNA is TGTGCCAGCAGTTACTGGGGACTAGAGATCCAAGAGACCCAGTACTTC.

Sample share makes this clonotype medium-sized. The CDR3 DNA is TGTGCCAGCAGACTGACTAGCGGATATTACAATGAGCAGTTCTTC. This codes for CASRLTSGYYNEQFF. The chain recombines TRBV7-2 with TRBJ2-1; TRBD2 agrees at 9 bases. V shed 6 bases, J shed 4 bases, and the junction held 7 bases outside the gene matches. Germline V gene sequence: CDR1 SGHTA, CDR2 FQGNSA. The CDR3 sequence is 15 residues long.

CDR3 DNA: TGTGCCAGCAGTTTATTCCATGGCAATCAGCCCCAGCATTTT. It yields the protein CASSLFHGNQPQHF. The chain carries TRBV12-3 or TRBV12-4 and TRBJ1-5; D gene unclear. This CDR3 region has 14 residues. V was pared by 2 bases and J by 2 bases, with 7 bases between.

This clonotype was counted ten times or more. The genes are TRBV7-6 and TRBJ2-2, with D perhaps TRBD1 (5 bases). Germline V gene sequence: CDR1 SGHVS, CDR2 FNYEAQ. The CDR3 runs to 16 residues. V was clipped by 1 base and J by 4 bases, with 13 bases between them. CDR3 region: CASSLETTAFTGELFF. Written as DNA, the CDR3 is TGTGCCAGCAGCTTAGAAACGACAGCCTTCACCGGGGAGCTGTTTTTT.

This clonotype was seen many times. V gene TRBV5-1 combines with J gene TRBJ2-1, with a weak D call TRBD2 (6 bases). Trimming pared 4 bases from V and 8 bases from J, leaving 13 bases between. This CDR3 has 13 residues. Germline assignment: CDR1 SGHRS and CDR2 YFSETQ. CDR3 coding DNA: TGCGCCAGCAGCACTGGACCGGGAGATGAGCAGTTCTTC. It translates to CASSTGPGDEQFF.

V usage is TRBV20-1 and J usage is TRBJ1-4, with TRBD1 as a possible D gene (6 bases). This CDR3 region has 13 residues. V was pared by 5 bases and J by 6 bases, with 13 bases between. Germline loops: CDR1 DFQATT, CDR2 SNEGSKA (reference sequence). The CDR3 reads CSALQGVDEKLFF. DNA for the CDR3: TGCAGTGCTTTACAGGGCGTGGATGAAAAACTGTTTTTT.

This clonotype turned up a few times. V and J are TRBV20-1 and TRBJ2-3; 11 bases line up with TRBD2. CDR1 is DFQATT and CDR2 is SNEGSKA in the germline V gene (reference sequence). The V segment lost 1 base and the J segment 5 bases; nucleotides outside the gene matches: 2. The CDR3 has 14 residues. The DNA for the CDR3 is TGCAGTGCTAGAGGGGGACTAGCGGTAGATACGCAGTATTTT. It encodes CSARGGLAVDTQYF.

In its sample, this clonotype ranks as medium-sized. The chain employs TRBV13 and TRBJ2-1, with a tentative D call TRBD2 (6 bases). V was shortened by 4 bases and J by 0 bases, with 25 bases between the two germline ends. Germline V gives CDR1 PRHDT, CDR2 FYEKMQ (reference sequence). The CDR3 sequence is 20 residues long. This chain's CDR3 is CASSSPLGGGSISSYNEQFF. The CDR3 DNA is TGTGCCAGCAGCTCCCCCCTGGGGGGAGGCTCCATAAGCTCCTACAATGAGCAGTTCTTC.

This clonotype is medium-sized (0.01 to 0.1%) by share. The genes are TRBV3-1 and TRBJ2-7; D gene unclear. The CDR3 loop spans 15 amino acids. Germline assignment: CDR1 LGHDT and CDR2 YNNKEL (reference sequence). Between the trimmed V and J ends, which lost 1 base and 2 bases, there was a span of 12 bases. The CDR3 loop is CASSQGMIGTYEQYF. The CDR3 DNA is TGTGCCAGCAGCCAAGGGATGATTGGTACCTACGAGCAGTACTTC.

By frequency in the sample, this clonotype is medium-sized (0.01 to 0.1%). The chain has TRBV27 and TRBJ2-1; possibly TRBD1 for D (6 bases). V lost 8 bases to trimming and J lost 6 bases, with 14 bases between them. This CDR3 spans 13 amino acids. The germline CDR1 and CDR2 sequences are MNHEY and SMNVEV (reference sequence). CDR3 in amino acids: CASGTPYRNEQFF. The CDR3 DNA follows: TGTGCCAGCGGGACACCCTACCGCAATGAGCAGTTCTTC.

This clonotype is termed medium-sized. The CDR3 bases are TGTGCCAGCAGCCAAGGGACTCTCGCGAACACCGGGGAGCTGTTTTTT. Translated, it gives CASSQGTLANTGELFF. This chain connects TRBV4-2 to TRBJ2-2; possibly TRBD2 for D (5 bases). With 1 base removed from V and 0 bases from J, the gap between germline ends came to 9 bases. This CDR3 spans 16 amino acids. CDR1 and CDR2 from the germline V gene are LGHNA and YNFKEQ.

This clonotype is classed as medium-sized. The CDR3 loop is CASSPEGPYEQYF. In DNA form, the CDR3 reads TGTGCCAGCAGCCCAGAAGGCCCGTACGAGCAGTACTTC. This chain joins TRBV9 and TRBJ2-7, with unresolved D. V was shortened by 4 bases and J by 4 bases, with 12 bases between the two germline ends. CDR1 and CDR2 (germline): SGDLS, YYNGEE. The CDR3 is made up of 13 amino acids.

This clonotype is judged medium-sized. The rearrangement links TRBV5-1 to TRBJ1-1; the D is unclear. The V end was cut by 1 base, the J end by 9 bases, with 10 bases between. The CDR3 has 12 amino acids. Germline CDR1 reads SGHRS; CDR2 reads YFSETQ. The CDR3 loop reads CASSLIGRKAFF. In nucleotides, the CDR3 is TGCGCCAGCAGCTTGATTGGGCGAAAAGCTTTCTTT.

This clonotype was counted ten times or more. J is TRBJ2-3 and V is TRBV3-1; 9 bases match TRBD2. V trimming: 0 bases; J trimming: 0 bases; junction bases outside the gene matches: 1. The CDR3 totals 16 residues. In germline, CDR1 is LGHDT, CDR2 YNNKEL (reference sequence). Here the CDR3 DNA reads TGTGCCAGCAGCCAAGATACTAGCGGGAGCACAGATACGCAGTATTTT. Translated: CASSQDTSGSTDTQYF.